The 29 T cell receptor beta chains below all came from one sample that was sequenced in a study of graft-versus-host responses after intestinal transplantation. Clones were read by immunoSEQ multiplex PCR, and TCRdb kept only the in-frame ones, dropping some. The data hold under 45,000 clones, with roughly 90% observed a single time. This material consisted of PBMCs, taken almost 270 days after transplant. These receptors came from a human patient who received an intestinal transplant, so some T cells may come from the graft donor.

This chain connects TRBV4-3 to TRBJ1-1; D is undetermined. This CDR3 region has 14 residues. Germline CDR1 reads LGHNA; CDR2 reads YSLEER. V lost 4 bases to trimming and J lost 1 base, with 10 bases between them. The CDR3, as DNA: TGCGCCAGCAGCCGAAAGGAAGGGAACACTGAAGCTTTCTTT. This gives the protein CASSRKEGNTEAFF.

In this sample, this clone turned up once. CDR3 sequence: CASNRAAGYTYEQYF. In nucleotides, the CDR3 is TGTGCCAGCAATAGGGCCGCAGGATACACCTACGAGCAGTACTTC. The rearrangement joins TRBV6-1 to TRBJ2-7; D is ambiguous. The CDR3 contains 15 residues. V lost 7 bases to trimming and J lost 2 bases, with 18 bases between them. Germline CDR1 reads MNHNS; CDR2 reads SASEGT.

V usage is TRBV5-6 and J usage is TRBJ2-7; TRBD1 is a possible D gene (6 bases). The CDR3 has 14 residues. CDR1 and CDR2 from the germline V gene are SGHDT and YYEEEE. With 4 bases removed from V and 3 bases from J, the gap between germline ends came to 14 bases. This CDR3 is CASSPADSFYEQYF. The CDR3 DNA reads TGTGCCAGCAGCCCGGCGGACAGTTTCTACGAGCAGTACTTC.

V gene TRBV9 combines with J gene TRBJ2-1; D possibly corresponds to TRBD1 (6 bases). The length of the CDR3 is 13 residues. Germline CDR1 reads SGDLS; CDR2 reads YYNGEE. Between the trimmed V and J ends, which lost 2 bases and 7 bases, there was a span of 10 bases. CDR3 amino acids: CASSVGAANEQFF. CDR3 DNA: TGTGCCAGCAGCGTGGGGGCGGCGAATGAGCAGTTCTTC. The variable domain in full, with the rest retrieved from reference TRBV9 and TRBJ2-1, is DSGVTQTPKHLITATGQRVTLRCSPRSGDLSVYWYQQSLDQGLQFLIQYYNGEERAKGNILERFSAQQFPDLHSELNLSSLELGDSALYFCASSVGAANEQFFGPGTRLTVL.

The V gene is TRBV4-1, the J gene TRBJ1-1; 11 positions agree with TRBD1. The V gene's germline CDR1 is MGHRA and CDR2 YSYEKL. The CDR3 sequence is 16 residues long. V shed 6 bases and J 5 bases; nucleotides not matched to a gene: 11. The CDR3: CASRFGTGGVLTEAFF. DNA of the CDR3: TGCGCCAGCAGGTTCGGGACAGGGGGTGTTTTAACTGAAGCTTTCTTT.

The chain combines TRBV18 with TRBJ2-5; tentatively, D is TRBD1 (5 bases). CDR3 length equals 15 residues. Deletions cut 3 bases from V and 5 bases from J, with 16 bases between. Germline-derived CDR1 and CDR2 are KGHSH and LQKENI. The CDR3 loop reads CASSPPEGVWETQYF. For the CDR3, the DNA is TGTGCCAGCTCACCGCCCGAAGGGGTTTGGGAGACCCAGTACTTC.

This chain joins TRBV18 and TRBJ2-5; possible D gene TRBD1, 5 bases. Germline CDR1 and CDR2: KGHSH and LQKENI. The CDR3 loop spans 16 amino acids. Trimming stripped 3 bases from V and 1 base from J, with 15 bases between. The CDR3 DNA is TGTGCCAGCTCACCGTTGTCAGGGAACGCCCAAGAGACCCAGTACTTC. Encoded protein: CASSPLSGNAQETQYF.

CDR3 sequence reads: CASSQPRQAHSPLHF. The CDR3 nucleotides read TGCGCCAGCAGTCAACCTAGACAGGCCCATTCACCCCTCCACTTT. The chain uses TRBV23-1 and TRBJ1-6; D is possibly TRBD1 (6 bases). TRBV23-1 carries the ORF label, with uncertain function. The CDR3 contains 15 residues. Trimming cost V 2 bases and J 8 bases, with 13 bases left between them.

The chain joins TRBV6-5 to TRBJ1-2; D possibly corresponds to TRBD1 (5 bases). The CDR3 loop spans 13 amino acids. The V and J ends lost 6 bases and 5 bases respectively, with 13 bases between them. The germline gives CDR1 MNHEY, CDR2 SVGAGI. CDR3 residues: CASSRDREYGYTF. CDR3 sequence (DNA): TGTGCCAGCAGCCGCGACAGAGAATATGGCTACACCTTC.

V gene TRBV5-1 combines with J gene TRBJ2-5; 9 bases are a match to TRBD2. Looked up from germline, CDR1 is SGHRS and CDR2 is YFSETQ. This CDR3 is 15 amino acids long. V gave up 1 base and J gave up 2 bases; unmatched junction bases: 3. The CDR3 region has the DNA TGCGCCAGCAGCTTGAGAGCGGGGGGACAAGAGACCCAGTACTTC. Its protein is CASSLRAGGQETQYF.

The chain joins TRBV5-4 to TRBJ1-2, with D unresolved. The germline V gene encodes CDR1 SGHNT and CDR2 YYREEE (reference sequence). The CDR3 extends over 15 amino acids. V gave up 0 bases and J gave up 6 bases, with 15 bases separating them. The CDR3 coding sequence is TGTGCCAGCAGCTTGGTAAACACGGCCGGGAATGGCTACACCTTC. Its protein product is CASSLVNTAGNGYTF.

The V gene is TRBV5-1, the J gene TRBJ2-3, with 7 bases identical to TRBD2. The ends lost 2 bases at V and 2 bases at J; junction bases unmatched: 5. Germline loops: CDR1 SGHRS, CDR2 YFSETQ. The CDR3 has 15 amino acids. The CDR3 region is CASSLERGLTDTQYF. In DNA, the CDR3 is TGCGCCAGCAGCTTAGAGCGGGGCCTCACAGATACGCAGTATTTT.

The chain uses TRBV5-1 and TRBJ2-1, with D uncertain. Per the germline V gene, CDR1 is SGHRS and CDR2 is YFSETQ. The CDR3 runs 18 residues. With 0 bases removed from V and 1 base from J, the gap between germline ends came to 17 bases. The CDR3 spells CASSLGVENRPSYNEQFF. Written as DNA, the CDR3 is TGCGCCAGCAGCTTGGGGGTCGAAAATAGACCGTCCTACAATGAGCAGTTCTTC.

The chain is built from TRBV6-6 and TRBJ2-3; tentatively, D is TRBD1 or TRBD2 (5 bases each). The CDR3 contains 16 residues. Germline V gene data show CDR1 as MNHNY and CDR2 as SVGAGI (reference sequence). The V and J ends lost 6 bases and 0 bases respectively, with 16 bases between them. The CDR3 DNA is TGTGCCAGCAGCGAGGGGAGACTATCTAGCACAGATACGCAGTATTTT. Translation gives CASSEGRLSSTDTQYF.

A few counts support this clone. The chain combines TRBV5-1 with TRBJ2-3; 9 bases are shared with TRBD2. The CDR3 consists of 16 residues. With 5 bases clipped from V and 2 bases from J, the junction kept 9 bases outside the gene matches. Germline-derived CDR1 and CDR2 are SGHRS and YFSETQ. In DNA form, the CDR3 reads TGCGCCAGCAGGGGACCGCGGGGGGGAGTCACAGATACGCAGTATTTT. Its translation is CASRGPRGGVTDTQYF.

This clone was recorded a few times. The rearrangement links TRBV6-8 to TRBJ1-2; 7 nucleotides align to TRBD1. Germline lookup yields CDR1 MNHGY and CDR2 SAAAGT. V lost 9 bases, J lost 4 bases, and 8 bases stayed unmatched. This CDR3 comprises 13 residues. This CDR3 is CASATGFGYGYTF. In nucleotides, the CDR3 is TGTGCCAGTGCGACAGGGTTCGGCTATGGCTACACCTTC.

In DNA form, the CDR3 reads TGTGTCAGAAGCTTGGAGACGGGTTCCTACGAGCAGTACTTC. Protein: CVRSLETGSYEQYF. J is TRBJ2-7 and V is TRBV7-5; the listed D gene, TRBD2, was not tested against the DNA. TRBV7-5 is marked as a pseudogene. CDR3 size: 14 residues.

The chain carries TRBV5-1 and TRBJ1-1; D is uncertain. V lost 4 bases and J lost 3, with 13 bases in between. Germline lookup yields CDR1 SGHRS and CDR2 YFSETQ. This CDR3 comprises 14 residues. In nucleotides, the CDR3 is TGCGCCAGCAGCCGCCTCGTTAGGGACACTGAAGCTTTCTTT. It translates to CASSRLVRDTEAFF.

This clone was recorded once. This chain links TRBV6-5 with TRBJ2-3; TRBD2 matches at 9 bases. Germline values: CDR1 MNHEY, CDR2 SVGAGI. The length of the CDR3 is 14 residues. The trim removed 0 bases at V and 7 bases at J, leaving 2 bases unmatched. In DNA, the CDR3 is TGTGCCAGCAGTTACTCGAGCGGGGGGAATACGCAGTATTTT. As protein: CASSYSSGGNTQYF.

The V call is TRBV1, the J call TRBJ1-1; TRBD1 reflects the table's D call only, with no check against the DNA. TRBV1 is a known pseudogene. The CDR3 contains 13 residues. The CDR3 loop is CTSSQDQGTEAFF. CDR3 nucleotide sequence: TGCACCAGCAGCCAAGATCAGGGGACTGAAGCTTTCTTT.

The chain carries TRBV7-9 and TRBJ2-7, with 8 bases matching TRBD1. The CDR3 consists of 14 residues. Germline V gene data show CDR1 as SEHNR and CDR2 as FQNEAQ (reference sequence). Trimming at V came to 5 bases and at J to 3 bases, leaving 6 bases not matched to a gene. The chain's CDR3 is CASSLRQGSYEQYF. CDR3 in DNA: TGTGCCAGCAGCCTCAGACAGGGGAGCTACGAGCAGTACTTC.

The V call is TRBV6-1, the J call TRBJ2-7; 8 positions match TRBD2. This CDR3 is built from 15 residues. V dropped 8 bases and J dropped 0; count of bases not matched to a gene: 9. Germline V gene data show CDR1 as MNHNS and CDR2 as SASEGT. CDR3 nucleotides: TGTGCCAGCGGGCCGACTAGCGACAGCTCCTACGAGCAGTACTTC. Translated: CASGPTSDSSYEQYF.

The rearrangement joins TRBV19 to TRBJ1-5, with 9 bases identical to TRBD1. The ends lost 5 bases at V and 4 bases at J; junction bases unmatched: 3. The CDR3 runs to 14 residues. CDR1 LNHDA and CDR2 SQIVND come from the germline V gene (reference sequence). Here the CDR3 DNA reads TGTGCCAGTAGTCGACAGGGGGGAAATCAGCCCCAGCATTTT. It encodes CASSRQGGNQPQHF.

V is TRBV4-1 and J is TRBJ2-7; D perhaps matches TRBD2 (6 bases). The CDR3 extends over 16 amino acids. The V gene's germline CDR1 is MGHRA and CDR2 YSYEKL. The V gene lost 0 bases and the J gene lost 6 bases, with 18 bases spanning the gap. The chain's CDR3 is CASSQDPGLTRGEQYF. Here the CDR3 DNA reads TGCGCCAGCAGCCAAGACCCGGGACTCACCCGAGGCGAGCAGTACTTC.

This clone occurred a few times. This chain links TRBV9 with TRBJ2-3, with D unresolved. The length of the CDR3 is 17 residues. Trimming left V 3 bases short and J 0 bases short, with 17 bases between. Germline CDR1 SGDLS, CDR2 YYNGEE. CDR3 nucleotide sequence: TGTGCCAGCAGCGACCAAAAGACGGAGTCTAGCACAGATACGCAGTATTTT. This sequence encodes CASSDQKTESSTDTQYF. Full variable domain (missing parts from reference TRBV9 and TRBJ2-3): DSGVTQTPKHLITATGQRVTLRCSPRSGDLSVYWYQQSLDQGLQFLIQYYNGEERAKGNILERFSAQQFPDLHSELNLSSLELGDSALYFCASSDQKTESSTDTQYFGPGTRLTVL.

The chain is built from TRBV30 and TRBJ2-1; 7 bases fit TRBD2. The CDR3 is 11 amino acids. The germline V gene encodes CDR1 GTSNPN and CDR2 SVGIG (reference sequence). With V trimmed by 4 bases and J by 7 bases, 1 base remained unmatched. Written as DNA, the CDR3 is TGTGCCTGGACCGGGGGGAATGAGCAGTTCTTC. This translates into CAWTGGNEQFF.

The V call is TRBV7-9, the J call TRBJ2-4, with D uncertain. CDR1 SEHNR and CDR2 FQNEAQ come from the germline V gene (reference sequence). The length of the CDR3 is 16 residues. Trimming removed 5 bases at V and 3 bases at J, with 17 bases between. As DNA, the CDR3 is TGTGCCAGCAGCCTCGATTCGCTCTCGGTCAAAAACATTCAGTACTTC. Translating gives CASSLDSLSVKNIQYF.

This rearrangement joins TRBV6-1 to TRBJ2-3, with a weak D call TRBD2 (7 bases). Trimming pared 6 bases from V and 0 bases from J, leaving 19 bases between. The CDR3 spans 17 residues. The germline V gene has CDR1 MNHNS and CDR2 SASEGT. This chain's CDR3 is CASREIPGGPSTDTQYF. In DNA form, the CDR3 reads TGTGCCAGCAGAGAAATCCCCGGGGGGCCTAGCACAGATACGCAGTATTTT.

J is TRBJ1-3 and V is TRBV9; D is unclear. Germline CDR1 SGDLS, CDR2 YYNGEE. Trimming pared 2 bases from V and 1 base from J, leaving 13 bases between. The CDR3 runs 16 residues. Here the CDR3 reads CASSVDGRLSGNTIYF. The CDR3 DNA is TGTGCCAGCAGCGTTGACGGACGCCTATCTGGAAACACCATATATTTT.